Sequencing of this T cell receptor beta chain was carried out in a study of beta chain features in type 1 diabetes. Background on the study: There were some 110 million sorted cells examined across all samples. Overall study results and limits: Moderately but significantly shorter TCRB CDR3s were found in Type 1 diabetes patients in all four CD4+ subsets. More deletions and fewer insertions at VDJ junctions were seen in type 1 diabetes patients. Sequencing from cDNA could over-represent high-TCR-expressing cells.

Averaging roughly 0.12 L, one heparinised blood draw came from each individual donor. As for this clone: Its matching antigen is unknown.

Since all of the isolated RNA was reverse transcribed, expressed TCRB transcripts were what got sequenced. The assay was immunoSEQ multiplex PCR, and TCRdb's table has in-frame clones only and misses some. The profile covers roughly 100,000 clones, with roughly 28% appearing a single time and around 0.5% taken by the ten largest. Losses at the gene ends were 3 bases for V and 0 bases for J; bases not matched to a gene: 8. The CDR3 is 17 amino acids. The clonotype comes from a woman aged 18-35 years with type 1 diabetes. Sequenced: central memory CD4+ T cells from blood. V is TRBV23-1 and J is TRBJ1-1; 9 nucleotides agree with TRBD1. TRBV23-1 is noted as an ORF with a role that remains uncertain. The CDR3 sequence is CASSHPRDRDLNTEAFF. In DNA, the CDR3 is TGCGCCAGCAGTCACCCTAGGGACAGGGACCTGAACACTGAAGCTTTCTTT.